The clone carrying this T cell receptor (beta chain) was observed at least ten times. Making TCR cDNA involved 5'RACE template switching, which added UMIs and a universal primer site. Via MiXCR, TCRdb re-called the 5' RACE reads, giving one row per CDR3 protein. The data show over 300,000 distinct CDR3 sequences, around 6.8% seen once. V shed 2 bases and J shed 3 bases, with 8 bases lying between them. This CDR3 contains 13 residues. Looked up from germline, CDR1 is MNHEY and CDR2 is SVGEGT. The record originates from a study of T cells after yellow fever vaccination. The sample in question was PBMCs, obtained about 49 days after the first yellow fever vaccination. The chain has TRBV6-2 or TRBV6-3 and TRBJ2-7, with D unresolved. The clonotype originates from a man between 18 and 29 years old who received the YFV17D yellow fever vaccine. The CDR3 here is CASSYGLHYEQYF. The CDR3, as DNA: TGTGCCAGCAGTTACGGGCTGCACTACGAGCAGTACTTC.